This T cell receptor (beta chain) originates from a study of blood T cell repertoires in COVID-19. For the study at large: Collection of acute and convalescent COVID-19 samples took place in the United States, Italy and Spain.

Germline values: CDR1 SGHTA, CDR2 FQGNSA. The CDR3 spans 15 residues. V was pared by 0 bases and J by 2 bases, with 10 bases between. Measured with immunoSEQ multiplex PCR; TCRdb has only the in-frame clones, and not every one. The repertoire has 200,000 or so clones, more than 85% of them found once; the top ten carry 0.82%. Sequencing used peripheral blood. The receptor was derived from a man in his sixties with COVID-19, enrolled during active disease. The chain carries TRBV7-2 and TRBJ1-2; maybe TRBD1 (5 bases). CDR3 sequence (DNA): TGTGCCAGCAGCTTAGCAGGGGAAGGCAACTATGGCTACACCTTC. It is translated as CASSLAGEGNYGYTF.